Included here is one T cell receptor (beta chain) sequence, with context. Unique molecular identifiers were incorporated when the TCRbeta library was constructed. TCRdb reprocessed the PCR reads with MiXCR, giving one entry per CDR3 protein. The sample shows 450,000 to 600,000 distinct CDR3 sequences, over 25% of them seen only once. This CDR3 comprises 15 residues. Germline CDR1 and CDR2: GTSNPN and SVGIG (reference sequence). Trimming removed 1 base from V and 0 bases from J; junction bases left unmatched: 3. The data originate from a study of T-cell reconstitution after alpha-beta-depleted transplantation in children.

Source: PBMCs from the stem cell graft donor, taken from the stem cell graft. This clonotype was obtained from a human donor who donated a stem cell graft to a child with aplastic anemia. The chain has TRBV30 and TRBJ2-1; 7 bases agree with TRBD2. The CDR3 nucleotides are TGTGCCTGGAGTGGGGGACTACTCTCCTACAATGAGCAGTTCTTC. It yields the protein CAWSGGLLSYNEQFF.